This T cell receptor beta chain was observed in a study of blood T cell repertoires in COVID-19 (TCRdb year 2020). Background for the entire study: Samples covering the acute and convalescent phases of COVID-19 were provided by collaborators in the United States, Italy and Spain. The prospective study material was composed of cDNA or gDNA derived from T cells, B-cell-depleted T cells, or PBMCs. The dataset comprised deeply sampled blood TCRbeta repertoires from subjects exposed to, actively infected with, or recovered from COVID-19. The repertoires were released in a freely available public database intended as a resource for research on the immune response to SARS-CoV-2. Samples came from the ongoing ImmuneRACE study (first 160 participants) plus 1,254 subjects from 6 global collaborators. Sample metadata almost always included a de-identified subject ID, COVID-19 status, age in years and sex. Where available, HLA class I and class II types were taken from metadata supplied by the sample provider and were not determined by assay-based typing.

The germline V gene specifies MGHRA as CDR1 and YSYEKL as CDR2. The cysteine opens and the phenylalanine closes a CDR3 of 15 amino acids. Only the CDR3 part of the read is kept: 45 bases, read in frame from the first base. V drops 2 bases and J drops 8 bases, leaving 16 bases in between. TCRbeta CDR3 regions were amplified from genomic DNA using the immunoSEQ Assay, a bias-controlled multiplex PCR. In the original analysis: Nucleated cell counts per sample were estimated from amplification of reference gene primers within the assay. To quantify the absolute abundance of each unique TCRbeta CDR3 rearrangement, sequence reads were collapsed and filtered. For each sample, productive Simpson clonality was calculated by taking the square root of Simpson's diversity index across productive rearrangements. TCRdb stores this immuneACCESS table with in-frame sequences only. Part of the clones is absent; in the studies checked, under half of the shortfall reflects unresolved V genes, and no reason is known for the rest. Clonal size and the V and J genes are those of that table, whereas D and trimming came from the DNA. The table for this sample lists around 300,000 clones; over 75% of them were counted only once. Of the sample, 0.95% to 1.2% falls within the top ten clones.

This clone was observed once. The antigen this receptor binds is unknown. Base qualities are missing; no much larger clone stands one base away. The full study reports these points: Clinical and demographic metadata were provided uncurated, with the amount varying by source and participant.

Enrolling through a virtual design, the prospective study's participants ranged in age from about 18 to 89 years and lived across roughly 23 United States geographic areas. In the prospective study, cohorts were assigned on the basis of participant-reported clinical history obtained from a screening survey and a study questionnaire. Recovered participants in ImmuneRACE Cohort 3 were defined as having two consecutive negative NP/OP PCR tests, clearance from a healthcare professional, or resolution of symptoms. In the prospective study, mobile phlebotomists collected whole blood, serum and a nasopharyngeal or oropharyngeal swab from each participant. Additional blood draws and questionnaires over an approximately two-month period could optionally be provided by prospective study participants. Before DNA extraction, prospective study blood samples were shipped either frozen or at room temperature.

The sequence links TRBV4-1 to TRBJ2-1; TRBD1 is a possible D gene, resting on 5 matching bases. This receptor was obtained from a young woman who had recovered from COVID-19. The sample consisted of PBMCs or T cells enriched from blood (not recorded which). The CDR3 region: CASSQPWGSQDEQFF. At the DNA level, the sequence is TGCGCCAGCAGCCAACCATGGGGCAGCCAAGATGAGCAGTTCTTC.